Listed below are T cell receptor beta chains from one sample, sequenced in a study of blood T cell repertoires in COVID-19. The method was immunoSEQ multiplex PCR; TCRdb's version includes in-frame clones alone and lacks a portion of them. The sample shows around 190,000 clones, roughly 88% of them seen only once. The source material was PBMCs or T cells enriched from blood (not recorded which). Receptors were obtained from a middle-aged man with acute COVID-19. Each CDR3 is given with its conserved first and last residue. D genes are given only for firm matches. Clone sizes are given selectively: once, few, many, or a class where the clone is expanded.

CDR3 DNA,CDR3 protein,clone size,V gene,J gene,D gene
TGTGCCAGCAGCTTGGGGACAGGGAATTCACCCCTCCACTTT,CASSLGTGNSPLHF,few,TRBV5-6,TRBJ1-6,TRBD1
TGTGCCATCAGTGACAGGGAGGGTGAAGCTTTCTTT,CAISDREGEAFF,NA,TRBV10-3,TRBJ1-1,NA
TGTGCTAGCAGCTTAGATTGGACTAGCGGGAGTAGTAATGAGCAGTTCTTC,CASSLDWTSGSSNEQFF,NA,TRBV7-7,TRBJ2-1,TRBD2
TGTGCCAGCAGTAGTACAGGGGCGACCGTTGGCTACACCTTC,CASSSTGATVGYTF,NA,TRBV6-5,TRBJ1-2,TRBD1
TGTGCCACCAGCAGACCGGGACAGACACTCTATGGCTACACCTTC,CATSRPGQTLYGYTF,NA,TRBV15,TRBJ1-2,TRBD1
TGTGCCAGCAGTCCCCGGACTAGCGATGAGCAGTTCTTC,CASSPRTSDEQFF,NA,TRBV28,TRBJ2-1,TRBD2
TGCGCCAGCATTAATGCGGGACTAGCAAAGGAGACCCAGTACTTC,CASINAGLAKETQYF,NA,TRBV5-1,TRBJ2-5,TRBD2
TGCAGCGTTAAGAGGGACAGGGGCCCCGGGGAGCTGTTTTTT,CSVKRDRGPGELFF,NA,TRBV29-1,TRBJ2-2,TRBD1
TGTGCCAGCAGCTTTTTAGTTTCCGGGGCCAACGTCCTGACTTTC,CASSFLVSGANVLTF,NA,TRBV7-2,TRBJ2-6,NA
TGTGCCAGCAGTTTGTCTAGCGGGAGTAATGAGCAGTTCTTC,CASSLSSGSNEQFF,NA,TRBV28,TRBJ2-1,TRBD2
TGTGCCAGCAGCCAGTCGACGGGTTCCCTGGACTTC,CASSQSTGSLDF,NA,TRBV7-8,TRBJ2-7,NA
TGTGCCAGCAAGCGGATGATGAACACTGAAGCTTTCTTT,CASKRMMNTEAFF,NA,TRBV7-9,TRBJ1-1,NA
TGTGCCAGCAGCACCACAGTACCTAATGAAAAACTGTTTTTT,CASSTTVPNEKLFF,NA,TRBV7-8,TRBJ1-4,NA
TGCGCCAGCAGTGACAGGATAGTGTACGAGCAGTACTTC,CASSDRIVYEQYF,NA,TRBV10-1,TRBJ2-7,NA
TGTGCCAGCAGCTCTATCCTAGCGGGAGGCAGCGGGGAGCTGTTTTTT,CASSSILAGGSGELFF,NA,TRBV5-6,TRBJ2-2,TRBD2
TGCAGTGCTAGTAGGACAGGGCGGATAGAGACCCAGTACTTC,CSASRTGRIETQYF,NA,TRBV20-1,TRBJ2-5,TRBD1
TGTGCCAGCGCCCCCCCCGGAGGGACAGGGGGCAGGGGGGAGACCCAGTACTTC,CASAPPGGTGGRGETQYF,NA,TRBV7-9,TRBJ2-5,TRBD1
TGTGCCAGCAGCTCCGGACACTACCAAGAGACCCAGTACTTC,CASSSGHYQETQYF,NA,TRBV7-2,TRBJ2-5,NA
TGTGCCAGCAGTCGGGGGACAGTTTACACCTTC,CASSRGTVYTF,NA,TRBV28,TRBJ1-2,TRBD1
TGTGCCAGCAGCTTATCGCGGAGCACAGATACGCAGTATTTT,CASSLSRSTDTQYF,NA,TRBV5-4,TRBJ2-3,NA
TGTGCCAGCGGAGGAACCCTAGAGGATACGCAGTATTTT,CASGGTLEDTQYF,NA,TRBV19,TRBJ2-3,NA
TGTGCCAGTAAGGGGTTTGTGCGGGGGGGCTCGGATGAGCAGTTCTTC,CASKGFVRGGSDEQFF,many,TRBV19,TRBJ2-1,TRBD2
TGTGCCAGCAGTTACTGGTGGGGAGGTGAAAAACTGTTTTTT,CASSYWWGGEKLFF,NA,TRBV6-5,TRBJ1-4,NA
TGCAGCATTCGGGGGGGCTCCTACAATGAGCAGTTCTTC,CSIRGGSYNEQFF,NA,TRBV29-1,TRBJ2-1,TRBD2
TGTGCCAGTAGTTCGCGGGACTTCTCCTACAATGAGCAGTTCTTC,CASSSRDFSYNEQFF,NA,TRBV19,TRBJ2-1,NA
TGTGCCAGCACGGGACAGTCCTACGAGCAGTACTTC,CASTGQSYEQYF,NA,TRBV28,TRBJ2-7,TRBD1